The 18 T cell receptor beta chains below come from one sample, sequenced in a study of blood T cell dynamics during melanoma immunotherapy. The time point: week 3, after first cycle of checkpoint inhibitor. TCRdb's table, derived via immunoSEQ multiplex PCR, lists solely in-frame clones and lacks some. The sample lists roughly 15,000 clones, 86% seen once, with 4% to 5.5% in the top ten. Sample: blood, taken from a patient treated with checkpoint blockade. These TCRs come from a human donor with melanoma.

V is TRBV6-1 and J is TRBJ2-7; TRBD2 matches 8 bases. Germline V gives CDR1 MNHNS, CDR2 SASEGT. V dropped 2 bases and J dropped 2; count of bases not matched to a gene: 17. The CDR3 totals 19 residues. The CDR3 reads CASSEPPYHGRAGAYEQYF. CDR3 bases: TGTGCCAGCAGTGAACCCCCCTATCACGGGAGGGCCGGAGCCTACGAGCAGTACTTC.

The chain is built from TRBV19 and TRBJ2-1; 9 nucleotides agree with TRBD2. Germline lookup yields CDR1 LNHDA and CDR2 SQIVND (reference sequence). Trimming took 3 bases from V and 8 from J; bases not matched to a gene: 5. The CDR3 has 14 amino acids. Here the CDR3 reads CASSISGRGDEQFF. The CDR3 nucleotides read TGTGCCAGTAGTATTAGCGGGAGAGGTGATGAGCAGTTCTTC.

The rearrangement joins TRBV5-4 to TRBJ2-3; no clear D gene. CDR3 length: 16 amino acids. Trimming stripped 3 bases from V and 0 bases from J, with 14 bases between. Looked up from germline, CDR1 is SGHNT and CDR2 is YYREEE (reference sequence). CDR3 residues: CASSSGPLYSTDTQYF. The CDR3 DNA reads TGTGCCAGCAGCTCAGGACCCCTATATAGCACAGATACGCAGTATTTT.

The chain joins TRBV7-2 to TRBJ2-1; 8 nucleotides match TRBD2. The CDR3 is 18 residues long. Germline V CDR1 and CDR2: SGHTA, FQGNSA. With 4 bases clipped from V and 1 base from J, the junction kept 12 bases outside the gene matches. DNA for the CDR3: TGTGCCAGCAGCTCCCCGGGGGGCAGCGGGAGTTCCTACAATGAGCAGTTCTTC. As protein: CASSSPGGSGSSYNEQFF.

This clone was seen more than once but under ten times. This rearrangement joins TRBV5-6 to TRBJ1-5; D might be TRBD1 (6 bases). Germline V lookup: CDR1 SGHDT, CDR2 YYEEEE. V was shortened by 4 bases and J by 3 bases, with 11 bases between the two germline ends. CDR3 length: 14 amino acids. In DNA form, the CDR3 reads TGTGCCAGCAGCCTACAGGGAAACAATCAGCCCCAGCATTTT. This gives the protein CASSLQGNNQPQHF.

This rearrangement joins TRBV7-9 to TRBJ1-2; 8 bases map to TRBD1. J was trimmed by 8 bases and V by 5 bases; bases with no gene match: 7. Germline V gene data show CDR1 as SEHNR and CDR2 as FQNEAQ (reference sequence). The CDR3 consists of 13 residues. In DNA, the CDR3 is TGTGCCAGCAGCGTTCCGACAGGGGCGGGCTACACCTTC. This encodes CASSVPTGAGYTF.

This chain links TRBV12-5 with TRBJ1-2; 7 nucleotides match TRBD1. J was trimmed by 4 bases and V by 1 base; bases with no gene match: 9. Germline CDR1 LGHNT, CDR2 FRNRAP. This CDR3 comprises 16 residues. The CDR3 DNA reads as TGTGCTAGTGGTTTGGGAACGACAGGGAACCTCTATGGCTACACCTTC. Protein: CASGLGTTGNLYGYTF.

The chain couples TRBV5-4 to TRBJ2-7; 13 bases align to TRBD2. The CDR3 has 15 residues. Germline lookup yields CDR1 SGHNT and CDR2 YYREEE (reference sequence). V gave up 4 bases and J gave up 4 bases; unmatched junction bases: 5. This CDR3 is CASSPGLAGSYEQYF. The CDR3, as DNA: TGTGCCAGCAGCCCGGGACTAGCGGGGTCTTACGAGCAGTACTTC.

The J gene is TRBJ2-1, the V gene TRBV6-4; 12 bases agree with TRBD2. Germline lookup yields CDR1 MRHNA and CDR2 SNTAGT. The CDR3 covers 15 residues. V shed 6 bases, J shed 4 bases, and the junction held 4 bases outside the gene matches. This chain's CDR3 is CASSAGTSGYNEQFF. In DNA form, the CDR3 reads TGTGCCAGCAGCGCTGGGACTAGCGGGTACAATGAGCAGTTCTTC.

This clone was recorded once. This chain uses TRBV6-5 with TRBJ2-5; 8 nucleotides line up with TRBD1. This CDR3 is 15 amino acids long. The ends lost 9 bases at V and 4 bases at J; junction bases unmatched: 13. Germline values: CDR1 MNHEY, CDR2 SVGAGI. DNA of the CDR3: TGTGCCAGGGAAAAGGACAGGGTCGTTCGAGAGACCCAGTACTTC. It yields the protein CAREKDRVVRETQYF.

The chain combines TRBV4-3 with TRBJ1-2; tentative D call: TRBD1 (6 bases). Looked up from germline, CDR1 is LGHNA and CDR2 is YSLEER. The CDR3 contains 14 residues. The V and J ends lost 0 bases and 4 bases respectively, with 9 bases between them. This CDR3 reads CASSQEQGSYGYTF. The CDR3 DNA follows: TGCGCCAGCAGCCAAGAACAGGGTAGCTATGGCTACACCTTC.

The rearrangement joins TRBV19 to TRBJ2-2, with 7 nucleotides matching TRBD2. Germline assignment: CDR1 LNHDA and CDR2 SQIVND (reference sequence). V was clipped by 5 bases and J by 4 bases; unmatched bases: 10. The CDR3 runs 16 residues. The CDR3 here is CASSLGGGSSTGELFF. The CDR3 region has the DNA TGTGCCAGTAGTCTTGGTGGCGGGAGCTCCACCGGGGAGCTGTTTTTT.

This rearrangement joins TRBV4-2 to TRBJ2-1; 9 positions agree with TRBD2. The CDR3 covers 16 residues. The V gene's germline CDR1 is LGHNA and CDR2 YNFKEQ. Losses at the gene ends were 6 bases for V and 6 bases for J; bases not matched to a gene: 12. The CDR3 DNA reads as TGTGCCAGCAGTCCCATCGGCGGTAGCGGGGGCAATGAGCAGTTCTTC. Translated: CASSPIGGSGGNEQFF.

The chain couples TRBV6-6 to TRBJ2-7; 8 bases agree with TRBD2. The CDR3 loop spans 15 amino acids. The V gene's germline CDR1 is MNHNY and CDR2 SVGAGI (reference sequence). The J segment lost 0 bases and the V segment lost 4 bases, leaving 5 bases of the junction unmatched. In nucleotides, the CDR3 is TGTGCCAGCAGTTCCCCGGGACTAGTCTCCTACGAGCAGTACTTC. Its translation: CASSSPGLVSYEQYF.

The rearrangement uses TRBV6-5 and TRBJ1-6; maybe TRBD1 (6 bases). Deletions cut 6 bases from V and 10 bases from J, with 16 bases between. Germline V gives CDR1 MNHEY, CDR2 SVGAGI. The CDR3 consists of 14 residues. The CDR3 nucleotides are TGTGCCAGCAGACCAACAGGGCGGTGGTCACCCCTCCACTTT. This sequence encodes CASRPTGRWSPLHF.

The chain uses TRBV7-9 and TRBJ2-5; 11 nucleotides match TRBD1. The CDR3 runs to 15 residues. With V trimmed by 4 bases and J by 4 bases, 5 bases remained unmatched. The germline gives CDR1 SEHNR, CDR2 FQNEAQ (reference sequence). CDR3 in DNA: TGTGCCAGCAGCTCCGGGACAGGGGGTTTAGAGACCCAGTACTTC. This encodes CASSSGTGGLETQYF.

The chain has TRBV29-1 and TRBJ2-2, with D perhaps TRBD2 (6 bases). Trimming shortened V by 6 bases and J by 0 bases, and 17 bases separated the two germline ends. This CDR3 region has 16 residues. Germline-derived CDR1 and CDR2 are SQVTM and ANQGSEA. CDR3 sequence: CSVYGGAGTNTGELFF. CDR3 bases: TGCAGCGTCTATGGGGGTGCGGGAACGAACACCGGGGAGCTGTTTTTT.

V gene TRBV2 combines with J gene TRBJ2-1; D gene unclear. The V and J ends lost 7 bases and 9 bases respectively, with 19 bases between them. In germline, CDR1 is SNHLY, CDR2 FYNNEI. The CDR3 runs 14 residues. CDR3 coding DNA: TGTGCCAGCAAGATACTACCTCTCTTACCTGAGCAGTTCTTC. This gives the protein CASKILPLLPEQFF.